This TCR beta chain was profiled in a study of tumor-infiltrating lymphocytes in primary liver carcinoma. About the study: Read depth, roughly 3.65 to 8 million productive TCRbeta reads, did not differ significantly between tissues. Study-level points and caveats: Pairs comparing tumor with adjacent tissue or blood overlapped less than pairs drawn from tumor regions. Tumors significantly exceeded blood in top-250-clone fraction (p = 0.039).

Unsorted bulk tissue of roughly 17-33 mg yielded co-extracted RNA and DNA. Note on this clonotype: Its antigen remains unknown. A much larger clone sits a single nucleotide away, making a read error possible.

The germline V gene encodes CDR1 SEHNR and CDR2 FQNEAQ (reference sequence). The CDR3 totals 15 residues. The researchers produced TCR beta cDNA from about 510 ng total RNA with a constant-region primer. Three nested multiplex PCR rounds, a slightly modified ARM-PCR method, built the TCR beta libraries. Use of TRBV1-TRBV30 forward primers with a C-beta reverse primer characterized the first two PCR rounds, which lasted around 9 cycles each. TCRdb analysed the multiplex PCR reads with MiXCR anew, one entry per CDR3 protein. The profile shows about 100,000 distinct CDR3 sequences, about 63% of them singletons.

The sequence was collected from an older woman with primary liver carcinoma and hepatitis B virus infection. The specimen sequenced was liver tumor tissue from sampling region 2. Stated subset: tumor region T2, inferior pole. V and J are TRBV7-9 and TRBJ1-3, with D possibly matching TRBD1 (5 bases). CDR3 coding DNA: TGTGCCAGCAGCTTAGCCCGCGCCCGGGGGAACACCGTATATTTT. The encoded protein is CASSLARARGNTVYF.